This T cell receptor beta chain appears in the sequencing data of a study of T cell changes during pregnancy in multiple sclerosis. Generated by immunoSEQ multiplex PCR, the TCRdb table keeps only in-frame clones and is missing some. In the table there are fewer than 50,000 clones, roughly 94% of which are singletons. J was trimmed by 8 bases and V by 3 bases; bases with no gene match: 4. CDR3 size: 15 residues. Per the germline V gene, CDR1 is MNHEY and CDR2 is SVGAGI. Specimen: CD4+ T cells from peripheral blood mononuclear cells, collected in the third trimester of pregnancy. The source of this sequence is a female donor with multiple sclerosis, enrolled in a pregnancy study. This chain joins TRBV6-5 and TRBJ2-1; 13 positions match TRBD2. CDR3 coding DNA: TGTGCCAGCAGTTATACTAGCGGGGGGGCCCATGAGCAGTTCTTC. The encoded protein is CASSYTSGGAHEQFF.